This TCR beta chain was identified during a study of T cell responses to AZD1222 COVID-19 vaccine. CDR3 length: 12 residues. CDR1 is MNHEY, CDR2 SVGAGI, per germline. Trimming stripped 9 bases from V and 7 bases from J, with 15 bases between. Assay: immunoSEQ multiplex PCR; the TCRdb copy retains only in-frame clones and omits some. Here the sample spans more than 85,000 clones, roughly nine tenths being singletons. The material was peripheral blood, obtained on day 0 of AZD1222 vaccination. The origin of this receptor is an adult in good health. The V and J genes are TRBV6-5 and TRBJ1-1, with D possibly being TRBD1 (5 bases). CDR3 residues: CASLPGPDEAFF. DNA of the CDR3: TGTGCCAGTCTCCCGGGACCAGATGAAGCTTTCTTT.